This TCR beta chain was found in a study of cytomegalovirus exposure and HLA in healthy donors. Whole-study context: Across some 400 genotyped donors, around 82% landed in the Caucasian-associated ancestry cluster. Study results and limitations: Reported performance of the classifier showed diagnosis of cytomegalovirus status with high specificity and sensitivity. Immune exposure was documented only through CMV serostatus.

Germline CDR1 MNHNS, CDR2 SASEGT. The V and J ends lost 2 bases and 0 bases respectively, with 16 bases between them. The CDR3 loop spans 17 amino acids. To note about this clone: What it recognizes is unknown.

Primers for the PCR totalled 60 Vbeta and 13 Jbeta. Clones were sequenced by immunoSEQ multiplex PCR, and TCRdb holds only the in-frame ones, with some missing. The table has tens of thousands of clones, around 80% seen once. The clonotype was recovered from a man aged 30 to 45 in good health and CMV-seronegative. This rearrangement joins TRBV6-1 to TRBJ1-2; D may be TRBD1 (6 bases). Material: PBMCs. The CDR3 loop is CASSEFPKDSSNYGYTF. In DNA form, the CDR3 reads TGTGCCAGCAGTGAATTCCCGAAGGACAGTTCTAACTATGGCTACACCTTC.